This paragraph reports one T cell receptor beta chain. The antigen is undetermined. One entry per CDR3 protein, called by TCRdb with MiXCR from the 5' RACE reads. This table has more than 250,000 distinct CDR3 sequences, about a sixth appearing once. The data are from a study of T-cell memory formation after mild COVID-19. Across the whole study: Clustering of TCRs was largely donor specific.

Unmatched junction bases numbered 10, after V lost 3 bases and J lost 7 bases. The germline V gene has CDR1 MGHRA and CDR2 YSYEKL. The CDR3 loop spans 16 amino acids. Study findings and constraints: Whether day 37 second-wave clones are SARS-CoV-2-specific was not confirmed. While clones contracting from day 15 to 85 were balanced between CD4 and CD8, later expanders leaned CD4+.

Material for sequencing was PBMCs or a T cell subset sorted from them (not recorded which). The sequence was obtained from a young man who had mild COVID-19 (a few samples of this study predate the infection). Cell type and time point are not known. The chain is built from TRBV4-1 and TRBJ2-3, with 10 bases identical to TRBD2. The CDR3 region is CASSHLSGGALYTQYF. The CDR3 DNA reads TGCGCCAGCAGCCATCTCAGCGGGGGGGCCTTATATACGCAGTATTTT.